This entry lists 17 T cell receptor beta chains sequenced from one sample in a study of cytomegalovirus exposure and HLA in healthy donors. Assay used: immunoSEQ multiplex PCR; TCRdb lists only in-frame clones, some missing. The table has roughly 65,000 clones, 80% to 95% seen once. Sequencing was performed on PBMCs. Receptor source: a man in his late teens or twenties in good health and CMV-seropositive.

This clone came up a few times. J is TRBJ1-3 and V is TRBV27, with 8 bases lining up with TRBD1. Unmatched junction bases numbered 16, after V lost 5 bases and J lost 4 bases. The CDR3 sequence is 18 residues long. Germline V gene data show CDR1 as MNHEY and CDR2 as SMNVEV (reference sequence). The DNA of the CDR3 is TGTGCCAGCAGTCACTATAATCCAGGGGGCGCGAGGGGAAACACCATATATTTT. This sequence encodes CASSHYNPGGARGNTIYF.

V and J are TRBV28 and TRBJ1-1; D is unresolved. The CDR3 runs 14 residues. CDR1 and CDR2 (germline): MDHEN, SYDVKM. V was shortened by 2 bases and J by 5 bases, with 12 bases between the two germline ends. As DNA, the CDR3 is TGTGCCAGCAGTTTAGCAGAGTTAGCGACTGAAGCTTTCTTT. It yields the protein CASSLAELATEAFF.

A single count supports this clone. The chain recombines TRBV27 with TRBJ2-7; TRBD1 agrees at 12 bases. Per the germline V gene, CDR1 is MNHEY and CDR2 is SMNVEV (reference sequence). CDR3 length equals 23 residues. The V gene end was trimmed by 3 bases and the J gene end by 0 bases; junction bases not matched to a gene: 24. This CDR3 reads CASSFIAARTGTGGFLISYEQYF. The DNA for the CDR3 is TGTGCCAGCAGTTTTATCGCCGCCAGAACCGGGACAGGGGGCTTCCTGATCTCCTACGAGCAGTACTTC.

The chain recombines TRBV14 with TRBJ2-6, with 7 nucleotides matching TRBD2. This CDR3 is 17 amino acids long. Trimming took 4 bases from V and 0 from J; bases not matched to a gene: 6. Germline V gives CDR1 SGHDN, CDR2 FVKESK. The DNA of the CDR3 is TGTGCCAGCAGCCTACCGGGACTACTCTCTGGGGCCAACGTCCTGACTTTC. It encodes CASSLPGLLSGANVLTF. Full variable domain (missing parts from reference TRBV14 and TRBJ2-6): EAGVTQFPSHSVIEKGQTVTLRCDPISGHDNLYWYRRVMGKEIKFLLHFVKESKQDESGMPNNRFLAERTGGTYSTLKVQPAELEDSGVYFCASSLPGLLSGANVLTFGAGSRLTVL.

The rearrangement joins TRBV19 to TRBJ2-7, with 8 bases aligning to TRBD2. V trimming: 5 bases; J trimming: 6 bases; junction bases outside the gene matches: 9. The CDR3 is made up of 14 amino acids. Germline V gene data show CDR1 as LNHDA and CDR2 as SQIVND (reference sequence). The chain's CDR3 is CASSAPGLVGEQYF. In nucleotides, the CDR3 is TGTGCCAGTAGTGCTCCGGGACTAGTCGGCGAGCAGTACTTC.

The V gene is TRBV10-1, the J gene TRBJ2-1; tentatively, D is TRBD2 (6 bases). The CDR3 is made up of 15 amino acids. The V end was cut by 3 bases, the J end by 5 bases, with 14 bases between. Germline V gives CDR1 WNHNN, CDR2 SYGVQD (reference sequence). CDR3 sequence: CASSESGRFNNEQFF. The DNA for the CDR3 is TGCGCCAGCAGTGAATCCGGGAGATTCAACAATGAGCAGTTCTTC.

The V call is TRBV28, the J call TRBJ1-2; D gene unclear. The CDR3 extends over 12 amino acids. The ends were cut back, 4 bases at V and 7 bases at J, with 10 bases in the middle. Germline CDR1 is MDHEN and CDR2 is SYDVKM. CDR3 bases: TGTGCCAGCAGTTCGGTGCGGGGTGGCTACACCTTC. Its protein is CASSSVRGGYTF.

This chain uses TRBV28 with TRBJ1-2; TRBD1 might be the D (6 bases). Germline assignment: CDR1 MDHEN and CDR2 SYDVKM. V was pared by 3 bases and J by 2 bases, with 10 bases between. CDR3 length equals 14 residues. The CDR3 nucleotides are TGTGCCAGCAGTTTGGGGGCAGGGAACTATGGCTACACCTTC. Residues: CASSLGAGNYGYTF.

This clone was recorded once. CDR3 amino acids: CAWRAGNTIYF. The CDR3 DNA reads as TGTGCCTGGAGGGCCGGAAACACCATATATTTT. This chain uses TRBV30 with TRBJ1-3; D unclear. Germline values: CDR1 GTSNPN, CDR2 SVGIG (reference sequence). The V and J ends lost 3 bases and 4 bases respectively, with 4 bases between them. CDR3 length: 11 residues.

This chain uses TRBV30 with TRBJ2-3, with TRBD2 matching over 9 bases. CDR3 length: 15 residues. The ends lost 3 bases at V and 3 bases at J; junction bases unmatched: 7. CDR1 and CDR2 (germline): GTSNPN, SVGIG (reference sequence). CDR3 DNA: TGTGCCTGGAGAACAGCGGGAGGAGGGACAGATACGCAGTATTTT. This codes for CAWRTAGGGTDTQYF.

The J gene is TRBJ2-3, the V gene TRBV27; tentative D call: TRBD2 (6 bases). Germline loops: CDR1 MNHEY, CDR2 SMNVEV (reference sequence). CDR3 length: 13 residues. V was pared by 6 bases and J by 5 bases, with 12 bases between. CDR3 region: CASSILEGDTQYF. CDR3 nucleotides: TGTGCCAGCAGCATTCTGGAGGGAGATACGCAGTATTTT.

This clone was observed a single time. The chain carries TRBV29-1 and TRBJ2-7; 10 bases match TRBD1. The CDR3 is 14 residues long. Trimming cost V 2 bases and J 5 bases; bases outside gene matches: 6. Germline values: CDR1 SQVTM, CDR2 ANQGSEA. The chain's CDR3 is CSVEMGQGYHEQYF. The CDR3, as DNA: TGCAGCGTTGAAATGGGACAGGGGTACCACGAGCAGTACTTC.

CDR3 coding DNA: TGTGCCAGCAGCTGGGACAGGGGGAACCAAGAGACCCAGTACTTC. Amino acids: CASSWDRGNQETQYF. V usage is TRBV5-4 and J usage is TRBJ2-5; 11 bases agree with TRBD1. V shed 3 bases, J shed 0 bases, and the junction held 1 base outside the gene matches. The CDR3 extends over 15 amino acids. The V gene's germline CDR1 is SGHNT and CDR2 YYREEE (reference sequence).

The V call is TRBV2, the J call TRBJ1-3; TRBD1 agrees at 8 bases. There are 15 residues in the CDR3. The V segment lost 8 bases and the J segment 0 bases; nucleotides outside the gene matches: 6. Germline V gene sequence: CDR1 SNHLY, CDR2 FYNNEI. The CDR3 loop is CASLLDRASGNTIYF. DNA for the CDR3: TGTGCCAGCCTTCTGGACAGGGCCTCTGGAAACACCATATATTTT.

This clone was seen a few times. V is TRBV6-6 and J is TRBJ2-1; 13 nucleotides match TRBD2. This CDR3 spans 16 amino acids. Germline CDR1 MNHNY, CDR2 SVGAGI (reference sequence). V lost 6 bases and J lost 8; bases outside the gene matches: 10. In DNA form, the CDR3 reads TGTGCCAGCAGGGACCTCGGGACTAGCGGGACCGATGAGCAGTTCTTC. It codes for CASRDLGTSGTDEQFF.

The chain recombines TRBV10-3 with TRBJ1-5; D unresolved. Germline V CDR1 and CDR2: ENHRY, SYGVKD. V gave up 0 bases and J gave up 4 bases, with 19 bases separating them. The length of the CDR3 is 18 residues. The CDR3 loop is CAISESVGGRLFNQPQHF. The CDR3 DNA reads as TGTGCCATCAGTGAGTCGGTCGGTGGCAGGCTCTTTAATCAGCCCCAGCATTTT.

The CDR3 here is CASSRGIFYEQYF. CDR3 sequence (DNA): TGTGCCAGCAGCCGCGGAATCTTTTACGAGCAGTACTTC. The chain combines TRBV7-6 with TRBJ2-7; D call uncertain. From germline, CDR1 is SGHVS and CDR2 FNYEAQ. Trimming pared 5 bases from V and 4 bases from J, leaving 12 bases between. The CDR3 runs to 13 residues.